The 20 T cell receptor beta chains below come from one sample, sequenced in a study of T cell responses to AZD1222 COVID-19 vaccine. Sequencing was performed with immunoSEQ multiplex PCR; in TCRdb, only in-frame clones are kept and a portion is missing. The sample consists of more than 150,000 clones, over 80% of them appearing once. The sample was peripheral blood, taken on day 0 of AZD1222 vaccination. The receptor source for this set is an adult in good health.

The chain employs TRBV27 and TRBJ1-1; possible D gene TRBD1, 5 bases. The CDR3 contains 16 residues. V lost 7 bases, J lost 1 base, and 19 bases lay in between. Germline lookup yields CDR1 MNHEY and CDR2 SMNVEV (reference sequence). The CDR3: CASNQLRTGGNTEAFF. The CDR3 DNA follows: TGTGCCAGCAATCAGCTCCGGACGGGGGGGAACACTGAAGCTTTCTTT.

This rearrangement joins TRBV5-1 to TRBJ2-7; 10 nucleotides line up with TRBD2. V lost 7 bases and J lost 2; bases outside the gene matches: 9. The CDR3 is 15 amino acids. The germline V gene has CDR1 SGHRS and CDR2 YFSETQ. The CDR3 coding sequence is TGCGCCAGCCGCTCAGGACTAGCGGAGACCTACGAGCAGTACTTC. Protein product: CASRSGLAETYEQYF.

The chain joins TRBV27 to TRBJ2-1; 8 bases agree with TRBD2. The CDR3 contains 17 residues. In germline, CDR1 is MNHEY, CDR2 SMNVEV (reference sequence). The V gene end was trimmed by 0 bases and the J gene end by 2 bases; junction bases not matched to a gene: 6. CDR3 residues: CASSLSSLAGPYNEQFF. In DNA, the CDR3 is TGTGCCAGCAGTTTATCGTCGCTAGCGGGCCCCTACAATGAGCAGTTCTTC.

This clone was counted between two and nine times. The chain links TRBV9 to TRBJ2-1; a weak D match, TRBD2 (6 bases). The germline CDR1 and CDR2 sequences are SGDLS and YYNGEE. The V end was cut by 0 bases, the J end by 8 bases, with 15 bases between. CDR3 length: 15 residues. The CDR3, as DNA: TGTGCCAGCAGCGTAGGACTAGTGGCCCCTCATGAGCAGTTCTTC. It specifies CASSVGLVAPHEQFF.

The chain recombines TRBV5-1 with TRBJ2-5; 10 bases align to TRBD1. This CDR3 region has 15 residues. V shed 0 bases, J shed 2 bases, and the junction held 1 base outside the gene matches. Germline V gives CDR1 SGHRS, CDR2 YFSETQ. As DNA, the CDR3 is TGCGCCAGCAGCTTGGAGGGACAGGGGCAAGAGACCCAGTACTTC. Translating it yields CASSLEGQGQETQYF.

This sequence joins TRBV6-5 and TRBJ1-1; D not certain. The V gene's germline CDR1 is MNHEY and CDR2 SVGAGI. The length of the CDR3 is 10 residues. V shed 7 bases and J shed 8 bases, with 8 bases lying between them. The CDR3 here is CASIGIEAFF. CDR3 bases: TGTGCCAGCATCGGGATAGAAGCTTTCTTT.

The V call is TRBV24-1, the J call TRBJ2-3; 10 nucleotides align to TRBD2. V lost 9 bases to trimming and J lost 2 bases; unmatched junction nucleotides: 4. CDR3 length: 14 amino acids. Looked up from germline, CDR1 is KGHDR and CDR2 is SFDVKD. The CDR3 DNA reads TGTGCCACCCAAAGCGGGAGGGCCACAGATACGCAGTATTTT. Its protein product is CATQSGRATDTQYF.

The gene calls are TRBV19 and TRBJ1-4; 10 nucleotides line up with TRBD1. V trimming: 5 bases; J trimming: 6 bases; junction bases outside the gene matches: 3. The CDR3 has 14 residues. CDR1 is LNHDA and CDR2 is SQIVND in the germline V gene (reference sequence). The DNA of the CDR3 is TGTGCCAGTAGTCGACAGGGGGCGGATGAAAAACTGTTTTTT. Translating it yields CASSRQGADEKLFF.

The genes are TRBV3-1 (or the pseudogene TRBV3-2) and TRBJ1-1; D gene ambiguous. Germline V gene sequence: CDR1 LGHDT, CDR2 YNNKEL (reference sequence). Trimming pared 1 base from V and 3 bases from J, leaving 18 bases between. This CDR3 spans 17 amino acids. CDR3 DNA sequence: TGTGCCAGCAGCCAAGGTGCCCGACGGAAGCTCTACACTGAAGCTTTCTTT. It is translated as CASSQGARRKLYTEAFF.

The rearrangement uses TRBV10-1 and TRBJ2-2; D might be TRBD1 (5 bases). Germline V lookup: CDR1 WNHNN, CDR2 SYGVQD (reference sequence). The CDR3 is 16 amino acids. Trimming removed 5 bases from V and 1 base from J, with 14 bases in between. The CDR3 protein is CASSPEDIGNTGELFF. DNA for the CDR3: TGCGCCAGCAGTCCAGAGGACATCGGGAACACCGGGGAGCTGTTTTTT.

The chain carries TRBV2 and TRBJ2-3; 7 bases map to TRBD2. The CDR3 is 13 residues long. Trimming removed 8 bases from V and 4 bases from J; junction bases left unmatched: 6. Looked up from germline, CDR1 is SNHLY and CDR2 is FYNNEI. The chain's CDR3 is CASCTGRSDTQYF. CDR3 bases: TGTGCCAGCTGCACCGGGAGGTCAGATACGCAGTATTTT.

This chain links TRBV4-1 with TRBJ1-1; D uncertain. This CDR3 is built from 13 residues. Germline-derived CDR1 and CDR2 are MGHRA and YSYEKL. The V and J ends lost 0 bases and 9 bases respectively, with 11 bases between them. The DNA for the CDR3 is TGCGCCAGCAGCCAAGACGAAATATCTAAAGCTTTCTTT. It yields the protein CASSQDEISKAFF.

The gene calls are TRBV27 and TRBJ1-5; possible D gene TRBD1, 5 bases. The germline V and J ends were trimmed by 3 bases and 0 bases, with 9 bases remaining between them. Germline CDR1 MNHEY, CDR2 SMNVEV (reference sequence). The length of the CDR3 is 15 residues. The chain's CDR3 is CASSFLGGSNQPQHF. CDR3 DNA: TGTGCCAGCAGTTTTCTGGGGGGTAGCAATCAGCCCCAGCATTTT.

V and J are TRBV7-8 and TRBJ2-5; D remains ambiguous. Looked up from germline, CDR1 is SGHVS and CDR2 is FQNEAQ. V gave up 2 bases and J gave up 2 bases, with 12 bases separating them. This CDR3 has 15 residues. CDR3 coding DNA: TGTGCCAGCAGCTTACTAGAATCTCTGCAAGAGACCCAGTACTTC. Amino acids: CASSLLESLQETQYF.

The rearrangement uses TRBV18 and TRBJ1-1, with 8 positions matching TRBD1. The CDR3 covers 18 residues. With 1 base clipped from V and 4 bases from J, the junction kept 14 bases outside the gene matches. Germline V gene sequence: CDR1 KGHSH, CDR2 LQKENI. In DNA form, the CDR3 reads TGTGCCAGCTCACCACAGACCCTGACAGGGGAGGTTATCACTGAAGCTTTCTTT. Translation gives CASSPQTLTGEVITEAFF.

V and J are TRBV2 and TRBJ1-1; D might be TRBD1 (5 bases). V lost 4 bases to trimming and J lost 1 base, with 13 bases between them. This CDR3 is 15 amino acids long. Germline CDR1 and CDR2: SNHLY and FYNNEI. As DNA, the CDR3 is TGTGCCAGCAGTGTCTGGGGGAGGTCGAACACTGAAGCTTTCTTT. Translated: CASSVWGRSNTEAFF.

The CDR3 loop is CASSWGLVREQYF. CDR3 nucleotide sequence: TGTGCCAGCAGCTGGGGACTAGTCCGCGAGCAGTACTTC. The gene calls are TRBV7-2 and TRBJ2-7, with TRBD2 matching over 8 bases. Trimming at V came to 4 bases and at J to 6 bases, leaving 5 bases not matched to a gene. This CDR3 is built from 13 residues. Germline values: CDR1 SGHTA, CDR2 FQGNSA.

The chain employs TRBV7-8 and TRBJ2-1; 8 bases match TRBD2. Germline CDR1 SGHVS, CDR2 FQNEAQ. The V segment lost 4 bases and the J segment 2 bases; nucleotides outside the gene matches: 7. The CDR3 length is 16 residues. The CDR3 spells CASSSPGAGAYNEQFF. The CDR3 coding sequence is TGTGCCAGCAGCTCGCCCGGAGCGGGGGCCTACAATGAGCAGTTCTTC.

This clone was picked up one time. In DNA, the CDR3 is TGTGCCGGAAACAGGGTGGGGACCGGGGAGCTGTTTTTT. This translates into CAGNRVGTGELFF. The chain uses TRBV2 and TRBJ2-2; a possible D gene is TRBD1 (6 bases). Germline V CDR1 and CDR2: SNHLY, FYNNEI. The length of the CDR3 is 13 residues. Trimming stripped 11 bases from V and 5 bases from J, with 15 bases between.

The rearrangement uses TRBV19 and TRBJ1-1; D is ambiguous. Trimming took off 3 bases at V and 1 base at J, with 12 bases between the two ends. CDR3 length: 15 amino acids. Germline loops: CDR1 LNHDA, CDR2 SQIVND (reference sequence). The CDR3 region is CASSIGLGSNTEAFF. CDR3 coding DNA: TGTGCCAGTAGTATTGGTCTGGGCTCGAACACTGAAGCTTTCTTT. Full variable domain (missing parts from reference TRBV19 and TRBJ1-1): DGGITQSPKYLFRKEGQNVTLSCEQNLNHDAMYWYRQDPGQGLRLIYYSQIVNDFQKGDIAEGYSVSREKKESFPLTVTSAQKNPTAFYLCASSIGLGSNTEAFFGQGTRLTVV.